The T cell receptor (beta chain) under discussion was sequenced for a study of PD-1 blockade in classical Hodgkin lymphoma. At the level of the study: Intravenous nivolumab at 3 mg/kg was given to patients every 2 weeks. Study-level results: CD4+ TCR diversity rose significantly by C4D1, and CD8+ TCR diversity did not.

The CDR3 runs to 15 residues. The ends were cut back, 0 bases at V and 9 bases at J, with 17 bases in the middle. Germline assignment: CDR1 SGDLS and CDR2 YYNGEE. Comments on this clone: No antigen is known for it.

The protocol was immunoSEQ multiplex PCR, while the TCRdb copy is restricted to in-frame clones and leaves out a portion. The sample has some 100,000 clones; approximately 94% are singletons. Noted time point: cycle 4 day 1 (C4D1), after five to seven weeks of nivolumab. Relapse after autologous stem cell transplantation occurred in every patient, and brentuximab vedotin exposure varied. V is TRBV9 and J is TRBJ2-3, with D perhaps assigned TRBD1 or TRBD2 (5 bases each). Sequenced material: peripheral blood mononuclear cells (PBMCs), taken before the fourth cycle of nivolumab. This receptor was taken from a human donor with classical Hodgkin lymphoma. The CDR3, as DNA: TGTGCCAGCAGCGTAGACTCTACTTCCGGGACCACGCAGTATTTT. It yields the protein CASSVDSTSGTTQYF.